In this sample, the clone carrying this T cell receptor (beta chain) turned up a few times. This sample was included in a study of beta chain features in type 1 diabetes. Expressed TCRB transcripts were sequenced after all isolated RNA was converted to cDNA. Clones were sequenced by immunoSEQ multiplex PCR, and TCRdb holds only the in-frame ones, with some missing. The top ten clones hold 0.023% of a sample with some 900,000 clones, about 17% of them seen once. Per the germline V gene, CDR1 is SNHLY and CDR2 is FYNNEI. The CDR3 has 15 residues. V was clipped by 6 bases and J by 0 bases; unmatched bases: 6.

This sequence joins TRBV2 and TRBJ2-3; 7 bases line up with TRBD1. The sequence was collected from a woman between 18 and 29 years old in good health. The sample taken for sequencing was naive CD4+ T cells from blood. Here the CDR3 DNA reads TGTGCCAGCAGATTGGACAGGACTAGCACAGATACGCAGTATTTT. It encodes CASRLDRTSTDTQYF.